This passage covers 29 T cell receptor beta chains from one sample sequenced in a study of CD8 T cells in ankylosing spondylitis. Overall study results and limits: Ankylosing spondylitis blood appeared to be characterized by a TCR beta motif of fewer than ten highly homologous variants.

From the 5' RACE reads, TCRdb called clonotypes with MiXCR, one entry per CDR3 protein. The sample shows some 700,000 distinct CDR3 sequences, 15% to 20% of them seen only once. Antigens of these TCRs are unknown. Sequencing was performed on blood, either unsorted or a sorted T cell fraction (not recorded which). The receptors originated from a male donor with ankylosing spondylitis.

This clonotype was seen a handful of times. The CDR3 spells CASSLAAGQRNYGYTF. In DNA, the CDR3 is TGTGCCAGCAGCTTGGCTGCGGGACAGAGGAACTATGGCTACACCTTC. This chain joins TRBV5-4 and TRBJ1-2; 7 nucleotides align to TRBD1. Losses at the gene ends were 0 bases for V and 2 bases for J; bases not matched to a gene: 7. The CDR3 totals 16 residues. In germline, CDR1 is SGHNT, CDR2 YYREEE (reference sequence).

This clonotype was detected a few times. Here the CDR3 DNA reads TGTGCCAGCAGTGTAGATGTTGGGACAGGGGTTTTCGGGGCCAACGTCCTGACTTTC. Protein product: CASSVDVGTGVFGANVLTF. The V call is TRBV2, the J call TRBJ2-6; TRBD1 matches at 10 bases. The CDR3 totals 19 residues. Germline V gene lookup returns CDR1 SNHLY and CDR2 FYNNEI. V shed 4 bases and J 4 bases; nucleotides not matched to a gene: 13.

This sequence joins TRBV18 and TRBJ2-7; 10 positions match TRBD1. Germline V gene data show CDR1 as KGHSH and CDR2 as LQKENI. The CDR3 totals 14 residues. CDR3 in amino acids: CAATRGTGENEQYF. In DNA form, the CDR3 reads TGTGCTGCCACTCGGGGGACAGGGGAAAACGAGCAGTACTTC.

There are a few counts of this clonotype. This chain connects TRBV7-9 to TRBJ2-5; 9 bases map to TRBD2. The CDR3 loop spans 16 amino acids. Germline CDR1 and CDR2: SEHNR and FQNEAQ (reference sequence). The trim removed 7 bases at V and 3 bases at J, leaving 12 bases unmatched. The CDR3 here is CASNAQGLAGKETQYF. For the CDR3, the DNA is TGTGCCAGCAACGCCCAGGGCCTAGCGGGGAAAGAGACCCAGTACTTC.

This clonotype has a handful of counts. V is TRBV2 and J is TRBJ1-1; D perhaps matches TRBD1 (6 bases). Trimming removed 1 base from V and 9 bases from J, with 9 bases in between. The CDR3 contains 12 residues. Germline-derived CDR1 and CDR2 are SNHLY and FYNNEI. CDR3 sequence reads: CASSEVGTQAFF. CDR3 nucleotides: TGTGCCAGCAGTGAAGTAGGGACACAAGCTTTCTTT.

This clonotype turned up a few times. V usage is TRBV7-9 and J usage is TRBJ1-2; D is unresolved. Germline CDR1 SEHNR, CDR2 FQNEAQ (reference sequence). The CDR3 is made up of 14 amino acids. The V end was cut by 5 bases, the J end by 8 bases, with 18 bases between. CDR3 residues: CASSQLAQWVGYTF. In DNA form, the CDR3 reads TGTGCCAGCAGCCAGTTAGCCCAATGGGTCGGCTACACCTTC.

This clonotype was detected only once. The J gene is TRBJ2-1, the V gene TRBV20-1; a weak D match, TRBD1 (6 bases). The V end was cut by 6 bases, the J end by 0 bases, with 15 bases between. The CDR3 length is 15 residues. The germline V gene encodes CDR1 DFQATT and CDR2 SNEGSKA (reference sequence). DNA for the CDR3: TGCAGTGCGCCAGGGGCCCCGAGCTCCTACAATGAGCAGTTCTTC. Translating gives CSAPGAPSSYNEQFF.

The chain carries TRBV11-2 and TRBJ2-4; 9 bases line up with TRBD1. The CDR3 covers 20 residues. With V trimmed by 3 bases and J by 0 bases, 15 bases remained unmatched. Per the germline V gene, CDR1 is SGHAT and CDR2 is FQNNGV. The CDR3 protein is CASSFGTQGAPLVAKNIQYF. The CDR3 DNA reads TGTGCCAGCAGCTTCGGTACACAGGGGGCTCCGTTAGTAGCCAAAAACATTCAGTACTTC.

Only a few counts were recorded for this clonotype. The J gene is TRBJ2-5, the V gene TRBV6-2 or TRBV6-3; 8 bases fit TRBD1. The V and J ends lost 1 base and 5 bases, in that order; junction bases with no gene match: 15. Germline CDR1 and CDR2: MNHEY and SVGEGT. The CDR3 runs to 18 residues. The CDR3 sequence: CASSYFRGGTGPGETQYF. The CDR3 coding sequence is TGTGCCAGCAGTTACTTTCGGGGCGGGACAGGCCCCGGGGAGACCCAGTACTTC.

The CDR3 loop is CASSPGTALGYTF. As DNA, the CDR3 is TGTGCCAGCAGTCCGGGGACGGCCCTCGGCTACACCTTC. The chain couples TRBV12-3 or TRBV12-4 to TRBJ1-2; the D gene is possibly TRBD1 (5 bases). V lost 5 bases and J 8 bases, leaving 15 bases between the germline ends. The CDR3 is made up of 13 amino acids.

CDR3 protein: CASSATGTSYNSPLHF. As DNA, the CDR3 is TGCGCCAGCAGCGCCACGGGGACCTCCTATAATTCACCCCTCCACTTT. This sequence joins TRBV5-1 and TRBJ1-6, with D perhaps matching TRBD1 (5 bases). CDR1 and CDR2 from the germline V gene are SGHRS and YFSETQ. V gave up 4 bases and J gave up 0 bases, with 11 bases separating them. The CDR3 consists of 16 residues. The full variable domain, with the rest looked up from reference TRBV5-1 and TRBJ1-6, is KAGVTQTPRYLIKTRGQQVTLSCSPISGHRSVSWYQQTPGQGLQFLFEYFSETQRNKGNFPGRFSGRQFSNSRSEMNVSTLELGDSALYLCASSATGTSYNSPLHFGNGTRLTVT.

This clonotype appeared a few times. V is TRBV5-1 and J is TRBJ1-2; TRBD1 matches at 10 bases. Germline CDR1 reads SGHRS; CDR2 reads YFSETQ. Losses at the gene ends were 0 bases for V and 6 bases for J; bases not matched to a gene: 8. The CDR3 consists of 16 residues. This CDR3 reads CASSLGGQGRTNGYTF. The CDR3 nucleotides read TGCGCCAGCAGCTTGGGGGGACAGGGGAGAACGAATGGCTACACCTTC. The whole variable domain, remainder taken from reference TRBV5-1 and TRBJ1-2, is KAGVTQTPRYLIKTRGQQVTLSCSPISGHRSVSWYQQTPGQGLQFLFEYFSETQRNKGNFPGRFSGRQFSNSRSEMNVSTLELGDSALYLCASSLGGQGRTNGYTFGSGTRLTVV.

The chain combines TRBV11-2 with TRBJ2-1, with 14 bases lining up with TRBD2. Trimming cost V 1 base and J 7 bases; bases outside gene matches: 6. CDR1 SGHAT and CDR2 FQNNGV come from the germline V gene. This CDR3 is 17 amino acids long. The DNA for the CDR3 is TGTGCCAGCAGCTTAGGGGCGGGACTAGCGGGAGTTAATGAGCAGTTCTTC. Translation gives CASSLGAGLAGVNEQFF.

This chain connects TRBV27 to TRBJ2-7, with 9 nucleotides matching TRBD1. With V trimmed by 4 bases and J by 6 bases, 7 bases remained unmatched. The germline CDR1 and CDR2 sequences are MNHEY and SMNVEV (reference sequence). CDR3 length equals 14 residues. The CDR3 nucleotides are TGTGCCAGCAGTTACCGGGACAGGGAAGGCGAGCAGTACTTC. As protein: CASSYRDREGEQYF.

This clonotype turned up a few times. This CDR3 is CASSFIEANEQFF. The CDR3 DNA reads as TGTGCCAGCAGCTTTATAGAGGCCAATGAGCAGTTCTTC. The rearrangement links TRBV5-5 to TRBJ2-1; no clear D. From germline, CDR1 is SGHKS and CDR2 YYEKEE (reference sequence). The CDR3 has 13 amino acids. V was shortened by 2 bases and J by 6 bases, with 9 bases between the two germline ends. The full variable domain, in which reference TRBV5-5 and TRBJ2-1 provide the parts outside the CDR3, is DAGVTQSPTHLIKTRGQQVTLRCSPISGHKSVSWYQQVLGQGPQFIFQYYEKEERGRGNFPDRFSARQFPNYSSELNVNALLLGDSALYLCASSFIEANEQFFGPGTRLTVL.

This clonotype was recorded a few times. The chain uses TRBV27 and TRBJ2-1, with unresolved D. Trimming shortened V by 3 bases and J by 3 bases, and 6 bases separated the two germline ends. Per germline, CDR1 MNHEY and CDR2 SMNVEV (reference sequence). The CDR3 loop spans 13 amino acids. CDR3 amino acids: CASSFSVYNEQFF. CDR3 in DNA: TGTGCCAGCAGTTTCTCAGTCTACAATGAGCAGTTCTTC.

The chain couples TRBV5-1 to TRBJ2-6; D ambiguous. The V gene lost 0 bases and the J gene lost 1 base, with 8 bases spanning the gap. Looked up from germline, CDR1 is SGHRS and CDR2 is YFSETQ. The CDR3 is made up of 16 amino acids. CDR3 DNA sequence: TGCGCCAGCAGCTTGGTCCTGGGTTCTGGGGCCAACGTCCTGACTTTC. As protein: CASSLVLGSGANVLTF.

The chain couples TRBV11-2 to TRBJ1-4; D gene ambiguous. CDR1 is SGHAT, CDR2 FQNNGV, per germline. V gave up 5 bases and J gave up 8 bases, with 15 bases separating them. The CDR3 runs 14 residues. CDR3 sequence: CASSPPWGREKLFF. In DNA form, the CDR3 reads TGTGCCAGCAGCCCCCCCTGGGGTCGGGAAAAACTGTTTTTT.

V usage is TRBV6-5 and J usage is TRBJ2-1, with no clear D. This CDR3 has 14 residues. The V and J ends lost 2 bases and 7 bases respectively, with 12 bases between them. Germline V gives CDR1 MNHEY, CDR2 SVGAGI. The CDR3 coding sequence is TGTGCCAGCAGTTACGCTGGCAGCCTAAATGAGCAGTTCTTC. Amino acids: CASSYAGSLNEQFF.

The CDR3 sequence is CASSSGGAGTRVGYTF. CDR3 in DNA: TGCGCCAGCAGCTCCGGGGGGGCAGGGACACGCGTTGGCTACACCTTC. V is TRBV5-1 and J is TRBJ1-2; tentative D call: TRBD1 (6 bases). This CDR3 is built from 16 residues. V shed 3 bases and J shed 7 bases, with 22 bases lying between them. Per the germline V gene, CDR1 is SGHRS and CDR2 is YFSETQ.

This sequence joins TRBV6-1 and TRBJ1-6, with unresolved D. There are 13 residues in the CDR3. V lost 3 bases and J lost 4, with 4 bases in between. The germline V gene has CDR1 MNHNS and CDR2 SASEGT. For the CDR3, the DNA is TGTGCCAGCAGTGAGGGATATAATTCACCCCTCCACTTT. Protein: CASSEGYNSPLHF.

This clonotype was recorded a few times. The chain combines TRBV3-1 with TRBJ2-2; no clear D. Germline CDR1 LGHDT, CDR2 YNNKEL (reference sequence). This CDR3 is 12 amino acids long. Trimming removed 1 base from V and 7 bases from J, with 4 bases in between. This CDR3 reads CASSQVDGELFF. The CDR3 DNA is TGTGCCAGCAGCCAAGTTGACGGGGAGCTGTTTTTT. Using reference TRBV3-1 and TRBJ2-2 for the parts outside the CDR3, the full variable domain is DTAVSQTPKYLVTQMGNDKSIKCEQNLGHDTMYWYKQDSKKFLKIMFSYNNKELIINETVPNRFSPKSPDKAHLNLHINSLELGDSAVYFCASSQVDGELFFGEGSRLTVL.

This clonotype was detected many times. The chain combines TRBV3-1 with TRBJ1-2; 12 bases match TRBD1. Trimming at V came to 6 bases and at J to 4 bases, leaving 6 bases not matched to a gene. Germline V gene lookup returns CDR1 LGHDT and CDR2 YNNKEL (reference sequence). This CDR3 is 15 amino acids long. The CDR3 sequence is CASRPPGQGAYGYTF. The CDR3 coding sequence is TGTGCCAGCAGGCCGCCGGGACAGGGGGCCTATGGCTACACCTTC.

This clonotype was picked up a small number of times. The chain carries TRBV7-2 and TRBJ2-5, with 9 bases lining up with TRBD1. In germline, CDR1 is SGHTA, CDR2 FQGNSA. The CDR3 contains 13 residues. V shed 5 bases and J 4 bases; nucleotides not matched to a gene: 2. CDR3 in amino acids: CASSRDRAETQYF. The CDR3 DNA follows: TGTGCCAGCAGCAGGGACAGGGCAGAGACCCAGTACTTC.

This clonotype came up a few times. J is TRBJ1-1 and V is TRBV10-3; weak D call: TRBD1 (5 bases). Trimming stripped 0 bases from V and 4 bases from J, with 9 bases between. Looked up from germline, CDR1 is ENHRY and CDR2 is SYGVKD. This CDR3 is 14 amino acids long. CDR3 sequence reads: CAISESWRGTEAFF. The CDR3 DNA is TGTGCCATCAGTGAGTCGTGGAGGGGCACTGAAGCTTTCTTT.

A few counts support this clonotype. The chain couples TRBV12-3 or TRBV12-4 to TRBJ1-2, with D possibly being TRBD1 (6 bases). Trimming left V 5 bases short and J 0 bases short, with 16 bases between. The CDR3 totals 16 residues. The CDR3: CASSPGGGRSNYGYTF. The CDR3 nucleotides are TGTGCCAGCAGTCCCGGCGGGGGGCGTTCTAACTATGGCTACACCTTC.

The CDR3 reads CASRSGLREYF. In DNA, the CDR3 is TGTGCCAGCAGGTCCGGTTTGAGGGAGTACTTC. The chain links TRBV12-3 or TRBV12-4 to TRBJ2-7; perhaps TRBD2 as D (5 bases). V lost 6 bases, J lost 11 bases, and 14 bases lay in between. This CDR3 comprises 11 residues.

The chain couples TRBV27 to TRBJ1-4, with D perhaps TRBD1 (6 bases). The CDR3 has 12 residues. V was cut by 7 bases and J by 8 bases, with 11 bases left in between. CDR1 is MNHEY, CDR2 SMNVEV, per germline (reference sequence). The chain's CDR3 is CASKGGGEKLFF. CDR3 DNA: TGTGCCAGCAAAGGTGGGGGCGAAAAACTGTTTTTT.

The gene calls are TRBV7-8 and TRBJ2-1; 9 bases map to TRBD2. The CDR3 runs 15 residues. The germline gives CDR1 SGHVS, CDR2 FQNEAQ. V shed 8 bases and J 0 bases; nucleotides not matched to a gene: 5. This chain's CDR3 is CASVAGGISYNEQFF. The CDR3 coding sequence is TGTGCCAGCGTGGCGGGAGGGATCTCCTACAATGAGCAGTTCTTC. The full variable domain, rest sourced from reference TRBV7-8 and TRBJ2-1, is GAGVSQSPRYKVAKRGQDVALRCDPISGHVSLFWYQQALGQGPEFLTYFQNEAQLDKSGLPSDRFFAERPEGSVSTLKIQRTQQEDSAVYLCASVAGGISYNEQFFGPGTRLTVL.